A selection of T cell receptor beta chains follows, all from one sample in a study of brain T cells in children with intractable seizures. TCRdb keeps only in-frame clones here, not all; method: immunoSEQ multiplex PCR. The sample lists a few hundred thousand clones, over 90% occurring once. Source: peripheral blood, taken roughly 5 months after surgery. These TCRs come from a boy younger than two with tuberous sclerosis and intractable seizures. CDR3s include the opening cysteine and the closing phenylalanine or tryptophan. The D gene is left open where the match is weak. Clone size is stated in some rows and not others, as once, few, many or a class when expanded.

len	v_gene	abundance	d_gene	j_gene	CDR3aa	CDR3nt
16	TRBV5-1	.	TRBD2	TRBJ2-5	CASSLSWRGNQETQYF	TGCGCCAGCAGCTTGAGTTGGCGGGGGAACCAAGAGACCCAGTACTTC
16	TRBV3-1/TRBV3-2	.	.	TRBJ1-2	CASSQVRQSANYGYTF	TGTGCCAGCAGCCAAGTGAGGCAGTCAGCTAACTATGGCTACACCTTC
17	TRBV7-2	.	TRBD2	TRBJ2-5	CASSLVSSGSVGETQYF	TGTGCCAGCAGCTTAGTTTCTAGCGGGAGTGTGGGGGAGACCCAGTACTTC
18	TRBV7-8	.	.	TRBJ2-3	CASSLFGFLISSTDTQYF	TGTGCCAGCAGCTTATTTGGGTTCCTAATATCTTCCACAGATACGCAGTATTTT
12	TRBV12-3/TRBV12-4	.	.	TRBJ1-5	CASSIASARQHF	TGTGCCAGCAGTATAGCCTCAGCGCGCCAGCATTTT
15	TRBV6-5	.	TRBD1	TRBJ1-4	CASSPKRGRNEKLFF	TGTGCCAGCAGTCCAAAAAGGGGGCGAAATGAAAAACTGTTTTTT
13	TRBV10-3	.	.	TRBJ2-7	CAIKVAGYNEQYF	TGTGCCATCAAAGTGGCAGGGTACAACGAGCAGTACTTC
15	TRBV9	.	TRBD2	TRBJ2-3	CASSPAGTSEDTQYF	TGTGCCAGCAGTCCAGCCGGGACTAGCGAAGATACGCAGTATTTT
14	TRBV6-5	.	.	TRBJ2-1	CASSRYQAYNEQFF	TGTGCCAGCAGTAGATATCAAGCCTACAATGAGCAGTTCTTC
15	TRBV7-9	once	.	TRBJ2-5	CASSYYSGDGETQYF	TGTGCCAGCAGCTACTATTCAGGCGATGGGGAGACCCAGTACTTC
13	TRBV7-2	.	.	TRBJ2-7	CASSFPPSYEQYF	TGTGCCAGCAGCTTCCCCCCCTCCTACGAGCAGTACTTC
12	TRBV10-3	.	.	TRBJ2-3	CAISISGDTQYF	TGTGCCATCAGTATTTCAGGGGATACGCAGTATTTT
13	TRBV6-5	few	.	TRBJ1-5	CASRQYSNQPQHF	TGTGCCAGCAGACAGTATAGCAATCAGCCCCAGCATTTT
18	TRBV18	.	TRBD2	TRBJ2-3	CASSPGLAGGTSTDTQYF	TGTGCCAGCTCACCCGGACTAGCGGGAGGGACTAGCACAGATACGCAGTATTTT
15	TRBV28	.	.	TRBJ2-7	CASSYLRATRAKQYF	TGTGCCAGCAGTTATTTACGGGCAACACGCGCAAAGCAGTACTTC
15	TRBV19	.	TRBD1	TRBJ2-1	CASSISGQGWNEQFF	TGTGCCAGTAGTATATCGGGACAGGGGTGGAATGAGCAGTTCTTC
15	TRBV3-1/TRBV3-2	.	.	TRBJ2-5	CASSQGSGSQETQYF	TGTGCCAGCAGCCAAGGGTCGGGCAGCCAAGAGACCCAGTACTTC
14	TRBV6-5	.	.	TRBJ1-1	CASSSRRTLTEAFF	TGTGCCAGCAGTTCGCGGCGGACGTTAACTGAAGCTTTCTTT
16	TRBV5-6	.	.	TRBJ2-7	CASSFQGLLSPYEQYF	TGTGCCAGCAGCTTTCAGGGTCTGTTATCCCCCTACGAGCAGTACTTC
17	TRBV7-6	.	.	TRBJ2-1	CASSLAPGERTYNEQFF	TGTGCCAGCAGCTTAGCACCCGGGGAGCGGACCTACAATGAGCAGTTCTTC
14	TRBV3-1/TRBV3-2	.	.	TRBJ2-7	CASSPDAETYEQYF	TGTGCCAGCAGCCCGGACGCAGAAACCTACGAGCAGTACTTC
13	TRBV7-8	.	.	TRBJ1-2	CASSLGRLEGYTF	TGTGCCAGCAGCTTAGGCAGGTTGGAGGGCTACACCTTC
16	TRBV18	.	.	TRBJ1-1	CASSPRMRGPHTEAFF	TGTGCCAGCTCCCCTAGAATGAGGGGACCGCACACTGAAGCTTTCTTT
15	TRBV5-7	.	.	TRBJ1-2	CAIESPAVQLDGYTF	TGTGCCATCGAGAGCCCTGCGGTACAGTTGGATGGCTACACCTTC
17	TRBV28	.	.	TRBJ1-5	CASSRERVGPSNQPQHF	TGTGCCAGCAGCCGAGAGAGGGTCGGCCCCAGCAATCAGCCCCAGCATTTT
14	TRBV28	.	TRBD1	TRBJ2-7	CASSKDRAPNEQYF	TGTGCCAGCAGTAAGGACAGGGCCCCTAACGAGCAGTACTTC
14	TRBV5-6	.	.	TRBJ2-7	CASSLSSGWVEQYF	TGTGCCAGCAGCTTGTCCAGCGGGTGGGTCGAGCAGTACTTC
12	TRBV3-1/TRBV3-2	.	.	TRBJ2-7	CASSQASYEQYF	TGTGCCAGCAGCCAAGCCTCCTACGAGCAGTACTTC
15	TRBV27	.	.	TRBJ2-6	CASLGRDSGANVLTF	TGTGCCAGCCTGGGCAGGGACTCTGGGGCCAACGTCCTGACTTTC
15	TRBV5-8	few	.	TRBJ1-5	CASSLDKGYNQPQHF	TGTGCCAGCAGCTTGGACAAGGGTTACAATCAGCCCCAGCATTTT
12	TRBV28	.	.	TRBJ2-3	CASSFLTDTQYF	TGTGCCAGCAGTTTCCTCACAGATACGCAGTATTTT
14	TRBV4-1	.	.	TRBJ1-1	CASSQGAETTEAFF	TGCGCCAGCAGCCAAGGGGCGGAGACCACTGAAGCTTTCTTT
15	TRBV5-1	.	.	TRBJ2-1	CASSLVVNTQNEQFF	TGCGCCAGCAGCTTGGTAGTGAACACCCAAAATGAGCAGTTCTTC
17	TRBV4-2	.	TRBD2	TRBJ2-2	CASSQPTSGGNTGELFF	TGTGCCAGCAGCCAACCGACTAGCGGGGGGAACACCGGGGAGCTGTTTTTT
20	TRBV5-4	.	.	TRBJ2-4	CASSTLLPGRRVSVRDIQYF	TGTGCCAGCAGCACACTCCTTCCGGGACGAAGAGTGTCGGTGAGAGACATTCAGTACTTC
15	TRBV2	.	TRBD2	TRBJ2-1	CASSELGGGNNEQFF	TGTGCCAGCAGTGAACTTGGGGGGGGTAACAATGAGCAGTTCTTC
13	TRBV9	.	.	TRBJ2-7	CASSRTGSWEQYF	TGTGCCAGCTCCCGCACAGGGAGTTGGGAGCAGTACTTC
14	TRBV7-6	.	.	TRBJ1-4	CASSYSRDQQKLFF	TGTGCCAGCAGCTACTCCCGGGACCAACAAAAACTGTTTTTT
13	TRBV18	.	TRBD1	TRBJ1-5	CASSPDRDQPQHF	TGTGCCAGCTCGCCGGACAGGGATCAGCCCCAGCATTTT
16	TRBV5-4	once	.	TRBJ2-2	CASSLAGFSNTGELFF	TGTGCCAGCAGCTTGGCCGGCTTTTCGAACACCGGGGAGCTGTTTTTT
18	TRBV28	.	TRBD2	TRBJ2-3	CASSLYGLAGEYTDTQYF	TGTGCCAGCAGTTTATACGGACTAGCGGGGGAGTACACAGATACGCAGTATTTT
14	TRBV4-2	once	TRBD1	TRBJ2-1	CASSPDRAYNEQFF	TGTGCCAGCAGCCCGGACAGGGCTTACAATGAGCAGTTCTTC
16	TRBV4-2	.	.	TRBJ2-4	CASSQEGTEAKNIQYF	TGTGCCAGCAGCCAAGAGGGAACAGAAGCCAAAAACATTCAGTACTTC
17	TRBV27	.	TRBD2	TRBJ2-3	CASSFLSSGGQGDTQYF	TGTGCCAGCAGTTTCCTGTCTAGCGGGGGGCAAGGAGATACGCAGTATTTT
15	TRBV11-3	.	.	TRBJ2-7	CASSLVYGSSYEQYF	TGTGCCAGCAGCTTAGTCTACGGGAGCTCCTACGAGCAGTACTTC
16	TRBV30	.	TRBD1	TRBJ1-5	CAWSPPGQGYNQPQHF	TGTGCCTGGAGTCCTCCTGGACAGGGATACAATCAGCCCCAGCATTTT
14	TRBV29-1	.	.	TRBJ2-4	CSVQDSLAKNIQYF	TGCAGCGTTCAGGACAGCTTAGCCAAAAACATTCAGTACTTC
14	TRBV6-5	once	.	TRBJ1-3	CARIRALSGNTIYF	TGTGCCAGGATCCGGGCCTTATCTGGAAACACCATATATTTT
12	TRBV18	.	.	TRBJ1-5	CASSPPGEPQHF	TGTGCCAGCTCACCACCGGGTGAGCCCCAGCATTTT
15	TRBV5-8	.	.	TRBJ2-3	CASSLWGDGTDTQYF	TGTGCCAGCAGCTTGTGGGGGGACGGCACAGATACGCAGTATTTT
13	TRBV14	.	.	TRBJ1-2	CASSQAGNYGYTF	TGTGCCAGCAGCCAGGCCGGTAACTATGGCTACACCTTC
15	TRBV6-5	.	.	TRBJ1-1	CASSYPRGGGTEAFF	TGTGCCAGCAGTTACCCCAGGGGAGGTGGCACTGAAGCTTTCTTT
16	TRBV4-1	.	TRBD1	TRBJ2-7	CASSPRDRHSSYEQYF	TGCGCCAGCAGCCCGCGGGACAGGCATAGCTCCTACGAGCAGTACTTC
11	TRBV5-5	.	.	TRBJ2-7	CASSQSVEQYF	TGTGCCAGCAGCCAATCGGTCGAGCAGTACTTC